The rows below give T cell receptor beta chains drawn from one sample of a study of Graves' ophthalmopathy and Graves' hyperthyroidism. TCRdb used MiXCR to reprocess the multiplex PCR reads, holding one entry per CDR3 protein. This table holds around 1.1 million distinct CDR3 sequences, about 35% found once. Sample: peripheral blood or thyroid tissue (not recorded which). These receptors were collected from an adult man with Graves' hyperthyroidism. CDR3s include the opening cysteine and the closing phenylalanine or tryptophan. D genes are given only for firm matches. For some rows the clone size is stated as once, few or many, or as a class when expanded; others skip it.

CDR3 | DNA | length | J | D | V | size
CASNPPGNTEAFF | TGTGCCAGCAACCCTCCAGGGAACACTGAAGCTTTCTTT | 13 | TRBJ1-1 | - | TRBV7-9 | -
CATSRGLQYEQYF | TGTGCCACCAGCCGGGGACTCCAATACGAGCAGTACTTC | 13 | TRBJ2-7 | - | TRBV15 | many
CASSIEQVATNEKLLF | TGTGCCAGTAGCATCGAACAGGTTGCAACTAATGAAAAACTGCTTTTT | 16 | TRBJ1-4 | - | TRBV19 | -
CASSEPEANYGYTF | TGCGCCAGCAGTGAGCCGGAGGCTAACTATGGCTACACCTTC | 14 | TRBJ1-2 | - | TRBV10-2 | -
CAISNHKTGTKNTGELFF | TGTGCCATCAGTAACCACAAGACGGGGACTAAAAACACCGGGGAGCTGTTTTTT | 18 | TRBJ2-2 | TRBD2 | TRBV10-3 | few
CASSPSRGFARTEAFF | TGCGCCAGCAGCCCCTCCCGGGGGTTTGCGAGGACTGAAGCTTTCTTT | 16 | TRBJ1-1 | - | TRBV5-1 | -
CASSFGQIYGYTF | TGTGCCAGCAGTTTCGGACAGATCTATGGCTACACCTTC | 13 | TRBJ1-2 | - | TRBV12-3/TRBV12-4 | many
CASGGNTYQPQHF | TGTGCCAGCGGGGGGAATACGTATCAGCCCCAGCATTTT | 13 | TRBJ1-5 | - | TRBV2 | -
CASSLDSAAAFSGNTIYF | TGTGCCAGCAGCTTAGATTCGGCAGCGGCTTTCTCTGGAAACACCATATATTTT | 18 | TRBJ1-3 | - | TRBV7-6 | few
CASSLGDRGRLQETQYF | TGTGCCAGCAGCCTAGGGGACAGGGGGCGATTGCAAGAGACCCAGTACTTC | 17 | TRBJ2-5 | TRBD1 | TRBV4-2 | few
CASSGQPSEQYF | TGTGCCAGCTCGGGGCAGCCTAGCGAGCAGTACTTC | 12 | TRBJ2-7 | - | TRBV7-9 | few
CASSYKVPGHYEQYF | TGCGCCAGCAGCTACAAAGTACCGGGACACTACGAGCAGTACTTC | 15 | TRBJ2-7 | - | TRBV4-1 | -
CASSQAPLRPNGGETQYF | TGCGCCAGCAGCCAAGCCCCACTGAGGCCAAATGGAGGAGAGACCCAGTACTTC | 18 | TRBJ2-5 | - | TRBV4-3 | many
CASSLHPRGSPYEQYF | TGTGCCAGCAGCCTTCATCCTCGCGGGAGTCCCTACGAGCAGTACTTC | 16 | TRBJ2-7 | TRBD2 | TRBV14 | -
CASRDHRATNEKLFF | TGTGCCAGTAGGGACCACAGAGCAACTAATGAAAAACTGTTTTTT | 15 | TRBJ1-4 | - | TRBV19 | -
CASRDGGSYEQYF | TGTGCCAGCAGGGACGGGGGCTCCTACGAGCAGTACTTC | 13 | TRBJ2-7 | - | TRBV12-3/TRBV12-4 | many
CASSLRPAGDTEAFF | TGTGCCAGCAGCTTACGCCCCGCTGGCGACACTGAAGCTTTCTTT | 15 | TRBJ1-1 | - | TRBV7-9 | many
CASIAGTRAFF | TGTGCCAGCATTGCAGGGACTAGAGCTTTCTTT | 11 | TRBJ1-1 | - | TRBV6-5 | many
CASSLGTSGRVVDEQYF | TGTGCCAGCAGCTTAGGGACTAGCGGGAGGGTTGTGGACGAGCAGTACTTC | 17 | TRBJ2-7 | TRBD2 | TRBV11-3 | -
CASRALGMDEKLFF | TGTGCCAGCAGAGCTCTGGGAATGGATGAAAAACTGTTTTTT | 14 | TRBJ1-4 | - | TRBV11-2 | many
CASSSGHLTDTQYF | TGTGCCAGCAGCTCGGGACACTTAACAGATACGCAGTATTTT | 14 | TRBJ2-3 | - | TRBV7-9 | -
CAISGSGKTEAFF | TGTGCCATCAGTGGGTCGGGGAAGACTGAAGCTTTCTTT | 13 | TRBJ1-1 | - | TRBV10-3 | few
CASSQEIQGPNSPLHF | TGTGCCAGCAGCCAAGAAATTCAGGGACCAAATTCACCCCTCCACTTT | 16 | TRBJ1-6 | - | TRBV14 | -
CASSSDSPNTEAFF | TGTGCCAGCAGCTCAGACAGTCCGAACACTGAAGCTTTCTTT | 14 | TRBJ1-1 | - | TRBV12-3/TRBV12-4 | many
CSTQKFRDIWSLNWSYSYEQYF | TGCAGCACGCAGAAGTTTAGGGACATTTGGAGCCTAAATTGGAGCTACTCCTACGAGCAGTACTTC | 22 | TRBJ2-7 | - | TRBV29-1 | many
CASSSRGGQGETQYF | TGTGCCAGCAGCTCCCGGGGCGGGCAGGGAGAGACCCAGTACTTC | 15 | TRBJ2-5 | - | TRBV7-2 | many
CASSLMGTHTF | TGTGCCAGCAGCTTGATGGGGACCCACACCTTC | 11 | TRBJ1-2 | - | TRBV5-5 | -
CAISVRHF | TGTGCCATCAGTGTACGGCATTTT | 8 | TRBJ1-5 | - | TRBV10-3 | -
CASSPGQGTLTGELFF | TGTGCCAGCAGCCCGGGACAGGGGACCTTAACCGGGGAGCTGTTTTTT | 16 | TRBJ2-2 | TRBD1 | TRBV5-4 | -
CSVVGRTTEAFF | TGCAGCGTTGTTGGTCGGACCACTGAAGCTTTCTTT | 12 | TRBJ1-1 | - | TRBV29-1 | -
CASSQDRGQMNTEAFF | TGTGCCAGCAGCCAAGATAGAGGACAGATGAACACTGAAGCTTTCTTT | 16 | TRBJ1-1 | - | TRBV12-3/TRBV12-4 | -
CSVKDTDSYEQYF | TGCAGCGTTAAGGACACGGACTCCTACGAGCAGTACTTC | 13 | TRBJ2-7 | - | TRBV29-1 | many
CTSSLRDSIEQYF | TGTACCAGCAGCTTAAGGGACAGTATCGAGCAGTACTTC | 13 | TRBJ2-7 | TRBD1 | TRBV4-1 | -
CATSSPRLAGGIQETQYF | TGTGCCACCAGCAGCCCCCGACTAGCGGGAGGGATCCAAGAGACCCAGTACTTC | 18 | TRBJ2-5 | TRBD2 | TRBV15 | -
CASSPEGREAFF | TGTGCCAGCAGCCCGGAGGGCAGAGAAGCTTTCTTT | 12 | TRBJ1-1 | - | TRBV25-1 | -
CASSTTGVGTEAFF | TGTGCCAGCAGCACTACAGGGGTAGGCACTGAAGCTTTCTTT | 14 | TRBJ1-1 | TRBD1 | TRBV7-2 | few
CASSFQGAPSPLHF | TGTGCCAGCAGTTTTCAGGGGGCGCCTTCACCCCTCCACTTT | 14 | TRBJ1-6 | TRBD1 | TRBV7-3 | -
CSAMEGPTNEKLFF | TGCAGTGCCATGGAAGGGCCAACTAATGAAAAACTGTTTTTT | 14 | TRBJ1-4 | - | TRBV20-1 | few
CASSLALSNTGELFF | TGTGCCAGCAGTCTGGCCTTGTCGAACACCGGGGAGCTGTTTTTT | 15 | TRBJ2-2 | - | TRBV12-3/TRBV12-4 | -
CASHPGTSTEQYF | TGTGCCTCGCACCCCGGGACTAGCACCGAGCAGTACTTC | 13 | TRBJ2-7 | TRBD2 | TRBV10-3 | -
CASTYRASGDTGELFF | TGTGCCAGTACCTATAGGGCTAGCGGTGACACCGGGGAGCTGTTTTTT | 16 | TRBJ2-2 | TRBD2 | TRBV19 | -
CSADRLAGNTIYF | TGCAGTGCTGACAGGTTGGCTGGAAACACCATATATTTT | 13 | TRBJ1-3 | - | TRBV20-1 | many
CASSVNLGNGEAFF | TGTGCCAGCAGCGTAAATTTGGGGAACGGCGAAGCTTTCTTT | 14 | TRBJ1-1 | - | TRBV9 | -
CASTVGYEQYF | TGTGCCAGCACGGTCGGGTACGAGCAGTACTTC | 11 | TRBJ2-7 | - | TRBV5-8 | -
CATSDRGVGYTF | TGTGCCACCAGCGACAGGGGAGTCGGCTACACCTTC | 12 | TRBJ1-2 | TRBD1 | TRBV15 | few
CASSYLRPAGGPEETQYF | TGTGCCAGCAGTTATCTGCGCCCAGCGGGAGGGCCGGAGGAGACCCAGTACTTC | 18 | TRBJ2-5 | TRBD2 | TRBV6-2/TRBV6-3 | -
CSAGLTGGYEQYF | TGCAGCGCCGGACTAACGGGGGGATACGAGCAGTACTTC | 13 | TRBJ2-7 | TRBD2 | TRBV29-1 | -
CAGMKGGETQYF | TGTGCCGGTATGAAGGGAGGAGAGACCCAGTACTTC | 12 | TRBJ2-5 | - | TRBV7-2 | -
CASSLGRVTNSPLHF | TGTGCCAGCAGCTTAGGCCGGGTGACGAATTCACCCCTCCACTTT | 15 | TRBJ1-6 | - | TRBV25-1 | once
CAIKAGQISYEQYF | TGTGCCATCAAAGCCGGACAGATCTCCTACGAGCAGTACTTC | 14 | TRBJ2-7 | - | TRBV10-3 | many
CASSLQGKLAYEQYF | TGTGCCAGCAGCTTGCAGGGGAAGTTGGCCTACGAGCAGTACTTC | 15 | TRBJ2-7 | - | TRBV7-2 | few
CSAARGNTEAQHF | TGCAGCGCTGCGAGGGGTAACACTGAAGCCCAGCATTTT | 13 | TRBJ1-5 | - | TRBV29-1 | -
CASSLDSLYYEQYF | TGTGCCAGCAGCTTGGACAGCTTGTACTACGAGCAGTACTTC | 14 | TRBJ2-7 | - | TRBV5-8 | few
CASSQDTTSLEQYF | TGTGCCAGCAGCCAAGATACGACCTCCCTCGAGCAGTACTTC | 14 | TRBJ2-7 | - | TRBV7-2 | few
CASTWDRGGVTEAFF | TGTGCCAGCACCTGGGACAGGGGAGGGGTCACTGAAGCTTTCTTT | 15 | TRBJ1-1 | TRBD1 | TRBV11-2 | -